Each of the 30 T cell receptor beta chains below was sequenced from the same sample in a study of T cells in tuberculosis. Produced via immunoSEQ multiplex PCR; TCRdb's table is partial and in-frame only. The sample holds about 35,000 clones, around 92% seen once. What was sequenced was PBMCs. These receptors all come from a donor aged 10-29 years with latent tuberculosis or without tuberculosis infection. Some clones in this sample may be carry-over from other donors' samples.

The genes are TRBV6-1 and TRBJ1-3; TRBD1 matches at 8 bases. Trimming took 5 bases from V and 3 from J; bases not matched to a gene: 3. The CDR3 runs to 14 residues. Germline CDR1 and CDR2: MNHNS and SASEGT. CDR3: CASSQTGDGNTIYF. CDR3 bases: TGTGCCAGCAGTCAGACAGGGGATGGAAACACCATATATTTT.

This chain joins TRBV7-9 and TRBJ1-1; TRBD1 might be the D (5 bases). The CDR3 has 16 residues. Deletions cut 1 base from V and 1 base from J, with 13 bases between. In germline, CDR1 is SEHNR, CDR2 FQNEAQ (reference sequence). The CDR3: CASSLGPGLTNTEAFF. The CDR3 DNA follows: TGTGCCAGCAGCTTAGGCCCGGGACTTACGAACACTGAAGCTTTCTTT.

The J gene is TRBJ1-1, the V gene TRBV2; D remains unclear. The CDR3 is made up of 15 amino acids. Trimming stripped 0 bases from V and 0 bases from J, with 8 bases between. Germline CDR1 is SNHLY and CDR2 is FYNNEI. CDR3 residues: CASSEALRVNTEAFF. The CDR3 DNA follows: TGTGCCAGCAGTGAAGCGCTTCGAGTGAACACTGAAGCTTTCTTT.

As DNA, the CDR3 is TGTGCCAGCAGCTTCCCCGGGACAGTTTACAATGAGCAGTTCTTC. It specifies CASSFPGTVYNEQFF. The chain joins TRBV7-9 to TRBJ2-1; 7 bases are shared with TRBD1. Germline CDR1 SEHNR, CDR2 FQNEAQ (reference sequence). The CDR3 sequence is 15 residues long. V gave up 3 bases and J gave up 4 bases; unmatched junction bases: 6.

This clone was seen only once. This chain links TRBV19 with TRBJ2-1; D unclear. This CDR3 region has 14 residues. The V end lost 4 bases, the J end lost 0 bases, and 7 bases lay between the germline ends. Per the germline V gene, CDR1 is LNHDA and CDR2 is SQIVND (reference sequence). The CDR3 loop reads CASSRAASYNEQFF. In DNA, the CDR3 is TGTGCCAGTAGTAGGGCAGCCTCCTACAATGAGCAGTTCTTC.

The chain uses TRBV14 and TRBJ2-1; TRBD2 might be the D (7 bases). CDR1 SGHDN and CDR2 FVKESK come from the germline V gene. Deletions cut 1 base from V and 4 bases from J, with 29 bases between. The CDR3 extends over 21 amino acids. Here the CDR3 reads CASSQGRDTELKRDPYNEQFF. The CDR3 nucleotides read TGTGCCAGCAGCCAAGGCCGGGACACCGAACTCAAGCGGGACCCATACAATGAGCAGTTCTTC.

This CDR3 is CASSFRTASSYEQYF. The DNA of the CDR3 is TGTGCCAGCAGTTTTCGGACAGCGAGCTCCTACGAGCAGTACTTC. V and J are TRBV27 and TRBJ2-7; TRBD1 might be the D (6 bases). V lost 3 bases to trimming and J lost 0 bases, with 12 bases between them. This CDR3 has 15 amino acids. Germline V CDR1 and CDR2: MNHEY, SMNVEV (reference sequence).

The gene calls are TRBV5-4 and TRBJ2-3; 8 bases align to TRBD2. After removal of 0 bases from V and 3 bases from J, the junction contained 3 bases not matched to a gene. Looked up from germline, CDR1 is SGHNT and CDR2 is YYREEE (reference sequence). There are 15 residues in the CDR3. As DNA, the CDR3 is TGTGCCAGCAGCTTGGCCGCGGGGGGAACAGATACGCAGTATTTT. It codes for CASSLAAGGTDTQYF. Combining the CDR3 with reference TRBV5-4 and TRBJ2-3 gives the whole variable domain ETGVTQSPTHLIKTRGQQVTLRCSSQSGHNTVSWYQQALGQGPQFIFQYYREEENGRGNFPPRFSGLQFPNYSSELNVNALELDDSALYLCASSLAAGGTDTQYFGPGTRLTVL.

This chain links TRBV30 with TRBJ2-3; unclear D gene. CDR1 is GTSNPN, CDR2 SVGIG, per germline (reference sequence). This CDR3 region has 12 residues. The V end lost 0 bases, the J end lost 6 bases, and 7 bases lay between the germline ends. The CDR3 protein is CAWSVTHDTQYF. The CDR3, as DNA: TGTGCCTGGAGTGTAACTCATGATACGCAGTATTTT.

This chain joins TRBV20-1 and TRBJ2-7; D unresolved. CDR3 length: 11 residues. V was trimmed by 0 bases and J by 6 bases, leaving 6 bases between them. Per the germline V gene, CDR1 is DFQATT and CDR2 is SNEGSKA (reference sequence). The CDR3 DNA is TGCAGTGCTAGAGATCCCATCGAGCAGTACTTC. Protein product: CSARDPIEQYF.

This rearrangement joins TRBV2 to TRBJ2-3; perhaps TRBD2 as D (5 bases). Per the germline V gene, CDR1 is SNHLY and CDR2 is FYNNEI. Between the trimmed V and J ends, which lost 7 bases and 6 bases, there was a span of 17 bases. The CDR3 loop spans 14 amino acids. The DNA for the CDR3 is TGTGCCAGCATCCCGGGAATGGTAGGGGATACGCAGTATTTT. Protein: CASIPGMVGDTQYF.

The rearrangement joins TRBV6-5 to TRBJ2-7, with D unclear. The germline V gene encodes CDR1 MNHEY and CDR2 SVGAGI. This CDR3 has 12 amino acids. The V gene lost 4 bases and the J gene lost 4 bases, with 8 bases spanning the gap. CDR3 in DNA: TGTGCCAGCAGTTTGTCAGGATACGAGCAGTACTTC. This gives the protein CASSLSGYEQYF.

The rearrangement links TRBV6-5 to TRBJ2-7, with 9 positions matching TRBD1. With V trimmed by 4 bases and J by 5 bases, 6 bases remained unmatched. Per germline, CDR1 MNHEY and CDR2 SVGAGI. The CDR3 runs 14 residues. The CDR3 region has the DNA TGTGCCAGCAGTTCCCGGACAGGGGAGAACGAGCAGTACTTC. Translation: CASSSRTGENEQYF.

This sequence joins TRBV2 and TRBJ2-3, with D perhaps TRBD1 (6 bases). This CDR3 has 14 residues. Trimming pared 7 bases from V and 2 bases from J, leaving 13 bases between. Germline loops: CDR1 SNHLY, CDR2 FYNNEI. The CDR3 DNA reads as TGTGCCAGCACCCGCAGGGGAACCACAGATACGCAGTATTTT. Translated: CASTRRGTTDTQYF.

V is TRBV20-1 and J is TRBJ1-1; D unresolved. The germline V gene has CDR1 DFQATT and CDR2 SNEGSKA (reference sequence). The CDR3 consists of 10 residues. The CDR3 protein is CSPRGAEAFF. The CDR3, as DNA: TGCAGCCCTAGAGGCGCTGAAGCTTTCTTT.

The chain links TRBV30 to TRBJ2-1; D is possibly TRBD2 (6 bases). Trimming left V 7 bases short and J 5 bases short, with 18 bases between. The germline V gene has CDR1 GTSNPN and CDR2 SVGIG (reference sequence). CDR3 length equals 14 residues. The DNA of the CDR3 is TGTGCCTCCCAAACCGGGACTGCAAACAATGAGCAGTTCTTC. It specifies CASQTGTANNEQFF.

The chain employs TRBV5-1 and TRBJ2-7, with 10 bases matching TRBD2. The J segment lost 0 bases and the V segment lost 8 bases, leaving 8 bases of the junction unmatched. Per germline, CDR1 SGHRS and CDR2 YFSETQ. This CDR3 comprises 15 residues. This CDR3 reads CASNPGLASSYEQYF. The CDR3 region has the DNA TGCGCCAGTAATCCGGGACTAGCGAGCTCCTACGAGCAGTACTTC.

CDR3 sequence reads: CASSLGTGAYEQYF. DNA of the CDR3: TGTGCCAGCAGCTTAGGGACAGGGGCCTACGAGCAGTACTTC. The chain joins TRBV7-6 to TRBJ2-7; 9 bases agree with TRBD1. CDR3 size: 14 residues. J was trimmed by 2 bases and V by 1 base; bases with no gene match: 0. Per the germline V gene, CDR1 is SGHVS and CDR2 is FNYEAQ.

J is TRBJ2-4 and V is TRBV7-2; 8 positions agree with TRBD1. V trimming: 7 bases; J trimming: 13 bases; junction bases outside the gene matches: 15. This CDR3 is 14 amino acids long. Germline CDR1 and CDR2: SGHTA and FQGNSA. The CDR3, as DNA: TGTGCCAGCACCCCCCCAGGGGGCGGCGTGGGGCAGTACTTC. Translating it yields CASTPPGGGVGQYF.

This sequence joins TRBV18 and TRBJ2-7, with D possibly being TRBD1 (5 bases). Germline assignment: CDR1 KGHSH and CDR2 LQKENI. V was shortened by 5 bases and J by 2 bases, with 7 bases between the two germline ends. CDR3 length: 12 amino acids. CDR3 region: CASSGQTYEQYF. The CDR3 DNA sequence: TGTGCCAGCTCAGGACAAACCTACGAGCAGTACTTC.

This chain connects TRBV6-1 to TRBJ2-1; 7 bases match TRBD2. The CDR3 has 14 amino acids. Germline CDR1 is MNHNS and CDR2 is SASEGT. V was pared by 4 bases and J by 9 bases, with 9 bases of the junction left unmatched. The CDR3 DNA is TGTGCCAGCAGTGCGGCGGGAGAAAGTGGTGAGCAGTTCTTC. Translating gives CASSAAGESGEQFF.

In this sample, this clone turned up once. The J gene is TRBJ1-2, the V gene TRBV7-9; D gene uncertain. The CDR3 totals 14 residues. Germline V gene data show CDR1 as SEHNR and CDR2 as FQNEAQ (reference sequence). The V end lost 2 bases, the J end lost 1 base, and 8 bases lay between the germline ends. As DNA, the CDR3 is TGTGCCAGCAGCTTAATCTCAGATAACTATGGCTACACCTTC. Residues: CASSLISDNYGYTF.

The gene calls are TRBV7-9 and TRBJ1-1; TRBD1 is a possible D gene (5 bases). Germline V gene sequence: CDR1 SEHNR, CDR2 FQNEAQ (reference sequence). V lost 1 base, J lost 5 bases, and 11 bases lay in between. The CDR3 is made up of 14 amino acids. The CDR3 DNA follows: TGTGCCAGCAGCTTAGGTGGGGAGGGGACTGAAGCTTTCTTT. Translated: CASSLGGEGTEAFF.

CDR3 protein: CASSDPYVGNQPQHF. The CDR3 DNA is TGTGCCAGCAGTGATCCCTATGTGGGCAATCAGCCCCAGCATTTT. This chain links TRBV6-1 with TRBJ1-5, with D hard to call. Trimming took off 3 bases at V and 2 bases at J, with 11 bases between the two ends. Germline V CDR1 and CDR2: MNHNS, SASEGT. The CDR3 length is 15 residues.

The table lists this clone with a count of one. This rearrangement joins TRBV2 to TRBJ1-4; no firm D call. The length of the CDR3 is 13 residues. Deletions cut 6 bases from V and 8 bases from J, with 13 bases between. Germline V gene sequence: CDR1 SNHLY, CDR2 FYNNEI. The CDR3 reads CASSLGLLEKLFF. Written as DNA, the CDR3 is TGTGCCAGCAGCCTTGGACTGCTCGAAAAACTGTTTTTT. The full variable domain, completed using reference TRBV2 and TRBJ1-4, is EPEVTQTPSHQVTQMGQEVILRCVPISNHLYFYWYRQILGQKVEFLVSFYNNEISEKSEIFDDQFSVERPDGSNFTLKIRSTKLEDSAMYFCASSLGLLEKLFFGSGTQLSVL.

The CDR3 loop is CAIFQDRASEAFF. DNA for the CDR3: TGTGCCATCTTCCAGGACAGGGCCTCTGAAGCTTTCTTT. The V gene is TRBV10-3, the J gene TRBJ1-1, with 8 bases that match TRBD1. With 8 bases clipped from V and 6 bases from J, the junction kept 8 bases outside the gene matches. CDR3 length: 13 amino acids. In germline, CDR1 is ENHRY, CDR2 SYGVKD.

The CDR3 nucleotides read TGTGCCAGCATTGCCGGGAGCTACACCTTC. As protein: CASIAGSYTF. This rearrangement joins TRBV2 to TRBJ1-2; D is uncertain. The V end was cut by 7 bases, the J end by 9 bases, with 9 bases between. The CDR3 has 10 amino acids. Germline lookup yields CDR1 SNHLY and CDR2 FYNNEI.

The chain links TRBV12-5 to TRBJ2-1, with D perhaps TRBD2 (6 bases). The V gene's germline CDR1 is LGHNT and CDR2 FRNRAP. The CDR3 has 14 amino acids. V was pared by 5 bases and J by 8 bases, with 16 bases between. Here the CDR3 reads CASGPNEGLYEQFF. The CDR3 DNA follows: TGTGCTAGTGGTCCCAACGAGGGACTCTATGAGCAGTTCTTC.

The chain has TRBV7-7 and TRBJ2-3, with D tentatively TRBD2 (6 bases). The ends were cut back, 5 bases at V and 3 bases at J, with 21 bases in the middle. This CDR3 spans 17 amino acids. Per germline, CDR1 SSHAT and CDR2 FNYEAQ (reference sequence). For the CDR3, the DNA is TGTGCCAGCAGCCCAAGAATAGCGGAGGAAAGAACAGATACGCAGTATTTT. Amino acid sequence: CASSPRIAEERTDTQYF.

The chain uses TRBV5-5 and TRBJ1-2; perhaps TRBD1 as D (5 bases). V gave up 1 base and J gave up 8 bases, with 12 bases separating them. This CDR3 has 13 residues. Germline CDR1 SGHKS, CDR2 YYEKEE (reference sequence). CDR3 in amino acids: CASSLLGVGGYTF. The CDR3 DNA reads TGTGCCAGCAGCTTGTTAGGGGTAGGCGGCTACACCTTC. Variable domain in full (rest from reference TRBV5-5 and TRBJ1-2): DAGVTQSPTHLIKTRGQQVTLRCSPISGHKSVSWYQQVLGQGPQFIFQYYEKEERGRGNFPDRFSARQFPNYSSELNVNALLLGDSALYLCASSLLGVGGYTFGSGTRLTVV.